The rows below give T cell receptor beta chains drawn from one sample of a study of OX40 agonist ivuxolimab in advanced cancers. TCRdb's table, derived via immunoSEQ multiplex PCR, lists solely in-frame clones and lacks some. The sample holds under 50,000 clones, 88% seen once. This specimen consisted of CD4+ or CD8+ T cells sorted from blood, obtained in a trial of the OX40 agonist ivuxolimab. These receptors all come from an adult with an advanced solid tumor such as melanoma, head and neck, liver or kidney cancer. The CDR3 runs from the conserved cysteine through the conserved F or W. The order of the fields is D gene, J gene, clone size, V gene, CDR3 protein, CDR3 DNA. A D gene is named only where the DNA matches it firmly. Not all rows give a size; the values are once, few, many and, for expanded clones, a class.

d_call: -; j_call: TRBJ2-7; clone_size: -; v_call: TRBV4-3; cdr3_aa: CASSQGGRPYEQYF; cdr3_nt: TGCGCCAGCAGCCAAGGGGGGAGACCCTACGAGCAGTACTTC
d_call: -; j_call: TRBJ2-3; clone_size: -; v_call: TRBV4-3; cdr3_aa: CASSKDRASTDTQYF; cdr3_nt: TGCGCCAGCAGCAAGGACAGAGCTAGCACAGATACGCAGTATTTT
d_call: TRBD2; j_call: TRBJ2-1; clone_size: -; v_call: TRBV2; cdr3_aa: CASSQTSANEQFF; cdr3_nt: TGTGCCAGCAGTCAAACTAGCGCCAATGAGCAGTTCTTC
d_call: -; j_call: TRBJ2-3; clone_size: -; v_call: TRBV9; cdr3_aa: CASSAGGSDTQYF; cdr3_nt: TGTGCCAGCAGCGCTGGGGGGTCAGATACGCAGTATTTT
d_call: -; j_call: TRBJ2-7; clone_size: -; v_call: TRBV10-3; cdr3_aa: CAISGVGADEQYF; cdr3_nt: TGTGCCATCAGTGGGGTAGGGGCGGACGAGCAGTACTTC
d_call: -; j_call: TRBJ1-3; clone_size: -; v_call: TRBV30; cdr3_aa: CAGGRGAGGNTIYF; cdr3_nt: TGTGCCGGTGGTAGGGGAGCAGGTGGAAACACCATATATTTT
d_call: TRBD1; j_call: TRBJ1-4; clone_size: -; v_call: TRBV7-2; cdr3_aa: CASSSPWDRGEKLFF; cdr3_nt: TGTGCCAGCAGCAGTCCTTGGGACAGGGGCGAAAAACTGTTTTTT
d_call: -; j_call: TRBJ2-5; clone_size: -; v_call: TRBV28; cdr3_aa: CASSTEGLRETQYF; cdr3_nt: TGTGCCAGCAGTACGGAGGGACTGCGAGAGACCCAGTACTTC
d_call: TRBD2; j_call: TRBJ2-3; clone_size: -; v_call: TRBV11-3; cdr3_aa: CASSFPSGGRVTDTQYF; cdr3_nt: TGTGCCAGCAGCTTTCCCTCGGGTGGGAGGGTCACAGATACGCAGTATTTT
d_call: -; j_call: TRBJ1-5; clone_size: -; v_call: TRBV30; cdr3_aa: CAWSVNSNQPQHF; cdr3_nt: TGTGCCTGGAGTGTGAATAGCAATCAGCCCCAGCATTTT
d_call: -; j_call: TRBJ2-5; clone_size: once; v_call: TRBV7-9; cdr3_aa: CATSPLGGMETQYF; cdr3_nt: TGTGCCACCTCACCCTTAGGGGGGATGGAGACCCAGTACTTC
d_call: TRBD1; j_call: TRBJ1-6; clone_size: -; v_call: TRBV13; cdr3_aa: CASSSQGARGSPLHF; cdr3_nt: TGTGCCAGCAGCTCACAGGGGGCGCGTGGTTCACCCCTCCACTTT
d_call: -; j_call: TRBJ2-1; clone_size: -; v_call: TRBV5-6; cdr3_aa: CASSLVGQRFYEQFF; cdr3_nt: TGTGCCAGCAGCTTGGTCGGACAACGTTTTTATGAGCAGTTCTTC